This T cell receptor beta chain is drawn from a study of brain T cells in children with intractable seizures. The assay was immunoSEQ multiplex PCR, and TCRdb's table has in-frame clones only and misses some. Here the sample spans 88,000 or so clones, around 90% being singletons. The CDR3 loop spans 13 amino acids. V was cut by 2 bases and J by 6 bases, with 11 bases left in between. Germline V gene sequence: CDR1 SGHDT, CDR2 YYEEEE. Before surgery, patients took at least one anti-epileptic drug. This TCR came from a girl aged 2 to 9 with Rasmussen encephalitis and intractable seizures. This sequence joins TRBV5-6 and TRBJ1-1, with D tentatively TRBD1 (6 bases). The sample consisted of peripheral blood, taken at surgery. The CDR3 nucleotides read TGTGCCAGCAGCTTTTCAGGGGCCCCTGAAGCTTTCTTT. Translated, it gives CASSFSGAPEAFF.